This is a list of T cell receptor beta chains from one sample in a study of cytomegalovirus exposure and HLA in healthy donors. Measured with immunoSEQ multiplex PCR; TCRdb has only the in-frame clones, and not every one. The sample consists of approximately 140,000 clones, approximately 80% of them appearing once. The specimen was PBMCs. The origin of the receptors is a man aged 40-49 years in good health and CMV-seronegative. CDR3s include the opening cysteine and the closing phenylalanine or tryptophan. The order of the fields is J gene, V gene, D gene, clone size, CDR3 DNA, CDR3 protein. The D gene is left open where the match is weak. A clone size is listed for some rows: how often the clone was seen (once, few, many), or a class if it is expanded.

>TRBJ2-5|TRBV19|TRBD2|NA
TGTGCCAGTAGTGCCCGACTAGCGGGACTCGGAGAGACCCAGTACTTC
CASSARLAGLGETQYF
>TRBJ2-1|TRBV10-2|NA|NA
TGCGCCAGCAGTGAGTTGGGCGATGAGCAGTTCTTC
CASSELGDEQFF
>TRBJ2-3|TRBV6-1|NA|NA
TGTGCCAGCAGTGACGACAGCCCTAGCACAGATACGCAGTATTTT
CASSDDSPSTDTQYF
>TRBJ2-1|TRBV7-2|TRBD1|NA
TGTGCCAGCAGCTCACCAACCGGGACAGGGTCCTACAATGAGCAGTTCTTC
CASSSPTGTGSYNEQFF
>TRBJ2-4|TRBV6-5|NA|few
TGTGCCAGCAGTTACTTGTCCGCAGGCAATAAAAACATTCAGTACTTC
CASSYLSAGNKNIQYF
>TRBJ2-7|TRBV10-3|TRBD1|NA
TGTGCCATCAGCGGACAGGGGCTAAGCTCCTACGAGCAGTACTTC
CAISGQGLSSYEQYF
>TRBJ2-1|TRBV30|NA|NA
TGTGCCTGGAGTGTACCGAGCGGGCCTACCTACAATGAGCAGTTCTTC
CAWSVPSGPTYNEQFF
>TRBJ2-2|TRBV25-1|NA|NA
TGTGCCAGCAGTGAAGGAGGGGAGGGGGTAAAGGCCGGGGAGCTGTTTTTT
CASSEGGEGVKAGELFF
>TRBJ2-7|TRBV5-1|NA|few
TGCGCCAGCAGCTTGGCGTTGGACATTGGCTCCTACGAGCAGTACTTC
CASSLALDIGSYEQYF
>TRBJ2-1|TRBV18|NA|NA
TGTGCCAGCTCATCGACAGTCTTTAACTCCTACAATGAGCAGTTCTTC
CASSSTVFNSYNEQFF
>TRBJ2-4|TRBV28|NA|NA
TGTGCCAGCAGACCTTCTGGGGGCGCGGAAAACATTCAGTACTTC
CASRPSGGAENIQYF
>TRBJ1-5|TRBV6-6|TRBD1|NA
TGTGCCAGCAGCCAGGACAGGGAGACCCGGCCCCAGCATTTT
CASSQDRETRPQHF
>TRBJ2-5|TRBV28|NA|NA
TGTGCCAGCAGGATGTCGCGGGCTAGGGAGACCCAGTACTTC
CASRMSRARETQYF
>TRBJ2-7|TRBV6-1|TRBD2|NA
TGTGCCAGCAGTGGTCTAGCGGGCGGACCCTCCGAGCAGTACTTC
CASSGLAGGPSEQYF
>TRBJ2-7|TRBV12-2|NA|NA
TGTGCAAGTCGCTTCCACCTAAAAGGACAGGGGCGAAAATACGAGCAGTACTTC
CASRFHLKGQGRKYEQYF
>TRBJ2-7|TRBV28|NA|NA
TGTGCCAGCAGTTTTCGCACAGGGTTCTACGAGCAGTACTTC
CASSFRTGFYEQYF
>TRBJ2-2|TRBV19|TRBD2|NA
TGTGCCAGTAAAGGGATAGCGGGAAACACCGGGGAGCTGTTTTTT
CASKGIAGNTGELFF
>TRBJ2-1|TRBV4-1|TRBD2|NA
TGCGCCAGCAGCCTCCGGGGGACTCGGACTAGCGGGGGAATAGAGCAGTTCTTC
CASSLRGTRTSGGIEQFF
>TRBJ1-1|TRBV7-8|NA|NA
TGTGCCAGCAGCTTAGTTGAGGGCGCGAACACTGAAGCTTTCTTT
CASSLVEGANTEAFF
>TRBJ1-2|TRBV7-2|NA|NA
TGTGCCAGCAGCTTAGTGGGTGGGGGCGGCTACACCTTC
CASSLVGGGGYTF
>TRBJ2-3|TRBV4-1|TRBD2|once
TGCGCCAGCAGCCACCTTTTTAGCGGGGGCGGATGGAATACGCAGTATTTT
CASSHLFSGGGWNTQYF
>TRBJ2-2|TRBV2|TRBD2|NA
TGTGCCAGCAGTCCGCTAGCGGGAGTTAGCACCGGGGAGCTGTTTTTT
CASSPLAGVSTGELFF